The 16 T cell receptor beta chains below were found in one sample sequenced in a study of shared clonotypes between healthy human individuals. TCRdb keeps only in-frame clones here, not all; method: immunoSEQ multiplex PCR. The sample shows about 2 million clones, about 95% of them seen only once. CD45RO negativity and positive selection for CCR7 defined naive CD8 cells, a population that excluded terminally differentiated effector memory CD45RA+ cells. The sample was naive CD8+ T cells sorted from blood. These receptors came from a young man in good health.

The chain combines TRBV6-1 with TRBJ2-7; TRBD1 matches at 8 bases. The CDR3 extends over 17 amino acids. Germline V lookup: CDR1 MNHNS, CDR2 SASEGT. The trim removed 1 base at V and 5 bases at J, leaving 13 bases unmatched. CDR3 coding DNA: TGTGCCAGCAGTGAAGTCCCCCGTCGGACAGGGTTCGACGAGCAGTACTTC. It codes for CASSEVPRRTGFDEQYF.

This chain links TRBV6-6 with TRBJ2-7; possibly TRBD1 for D (5 bases). Trimming left V 5 bases short and J 7 bases short, with 15 bases between. In germline, CDR1 is MNHNY, CDR2 SVGAGI (reference sequence). The CDR3 is made up of 13 amino acids. CDR3 loop: CASSRTRAWEQYF. CDR3 nucleotides: TGTGCCAGCAGTAGGACACGGGCATGGGAGCAGTACTTC.

The genes are TRBV10-3 and TRBJ2-2, with TRBD1 identical over 7 bases. With V trimmed by 2 bases and J by 1 base, 1 base remained unmatched. The CDR3 is 15 amino acids. Germline V gene sequence: CDR1 ENHRY, CDR2 SYGVKD. CDR3 DNA sequence: TGTGCCATCAGTGAGCCAGGGGGGAACACCGGGGAGCTGTTTTTT. Its translation: CAISEPGGNTGELFF.

The V gene is TRBV11-2, the J gene TRBJ2-5, with a possible D match to TRBD2 (5 bases). This CDR3 region has 11 residues. Trimming took off 3 bases at V and 6 bases at J, with 5 bases between the two ends. From germline, CDR1 is SGHAT and CDR2 FQNNGV. The CDR3 loop is CASSFGKTQYF. As DNA, the CDR3 is TGTGCCAGCAGCTTCGGGAAGACCCAGTACTTC.

This chain links TRBV11-2 with TRBJ2-1, with TRBD2 as a possible D gene (6 bases). Trimming left V 0 bases short and J 7 bases short, with 13 bases between. This CDR3 comprises 15 residues. The germline CDR1 and CDR2 sequences are SGHAT and FQNNGV. The CDR3 loop is CASSLEEGGWNEQFF. DNA of the CDR3: TGTGCCAGCAGCTTAGAGGAGGGAGGTTGGAATGAGCAGTTCTTC.

On this clone itself: Other DNA sequences in the sample encode the same CDR3. J is TRBJ2-7 and V is TRBV4-3; a possible D gene is TRBD2 (6 bases). V shed 0 bases and J shed 3 bases, with 9 bases lying between them. The CDR3 length is 14 residues. The V gene's germline CDR1 is LGHNA and CDR2 YSLEER. CDR3 sequence (DNA): TGCGCCAGCAGCCAAGATCTGGGAGGCTACGAGCAGTACTTC. This codes for CASSQDLGGYEQYF.

This chain links TRBV4-1 with TRBJ2-1; perhaps TRBD2 as D (7 bases). The germline V and J ends were trimmed by 0 bases and 8 bases, with 11 bases remaining between them. There are 14 residues in the CDR3. Germline V gene sequence: CDR1 MGHRA, CDR2 YSYEKL. The CDR3 here is CASSQDRGGHEQFF. The CDR3 coding sequence is TGCGCCAGCAGCCAAGATAGGGGGGGCCATGAGCAGTTCTTC.

This clone has more than one count but fewer than ten. The rearrangement uses TRBV6-1 and TRBJ1-5, with 7 bases lining up with TRBD1. The CDR3 runs 15 residues. Looked up from germline, CDR1 is MNHNS and CDR2 is SASEGT. V was clipped by 8 bases and J by 1 base; unmatched bases: 8. The CDR3 here is CASYGETGSNQPQHF. As DNA, the CDR3 is TGTGCCAGCTATGGAGAGACAGGGAGCAATCAGCCCCAGCATTTT.

On this clone: Other DNA variants within this sample encode the same CDR3. DNA for the CDR3: TGTGCCAGCAGTCTCTCTGGATCTGGGGCCAACGTCCTGACTTTC. This encodes CASSLSGSGANVLTF. The chain couples TRBV9 to TRBJ2-6; D gene ambiguous. Trimming shortened V by 5 bases and J by 1 base, and 10 bases separated the two germline ends. This CDR3 is built from 15 residues. From germline, CDR1 is SGDLS and CDR2 YYNGEE.

The V call is TRBV7-9, the J call TRBJ2-7; no reliable D call. Germline lookup yields CDR1 SEHNR and CDR2 FQNEAQ (reference sequence). Trimming stripped 5 bases from V and 0 bases from J, with 8 bases between. The CDR3 has 13 amino acids. DNA for the CDR3: TGTGCCAGCAGCGCCAGAAGCTCCTACGAGCAGTACTTC. This codes for CASSARSSYEQYF.

V gene TRBV9 combines with J gene TRBJ1-1; no firm D call. This CDR3 spans 15 amino acids. The germline V gene has CDR1 SGDLS and CDR2 YYNGEE. The V end was cut by 4 bases, the J end by 0 bases, with 13 bases between. CDR3 sequence reads: CASSLRPVMNTEAFF. The CDR3 region has the DNA TGTGCCAGCAGCCTCAGACCGGTAATGAACACTGAAGCTTTCTTT.

The rearrangement links TRBV5-4 to TRBJ2-1; D not resolved. The length of the CDR3 is 13 residues. The germline V and J ends were trimmed by 2 bases and 2 bases, with 5 bases remaining between them. Germline assignment: CDR1 SGHNT and CDR2 YYREEE (reference sequence). The CDR3 loop reads CASSFWTYNEQFF. The CDR3 coding sequence is TGTGCCAGCAGCTTTTGGACCTACAATGAGCAGTTCTTC.

This chain joins TRBV30 and TRBJ2-1; 15 positions agree with TRBD2. The CDR3 consists of 16 residues. In germline, CDR1 is GTSNPN, CDR2 SVGIG (reference sequence). V lost 3 bases, J lost 8 bases, and 8 bases stayed unmatched. CDR3 protein: CAWSLGLAGGVDEQFF. The CDR3 nucleotides are TGTGCCTGGAGCCTCGGACTAGCGGGAGGGGTAGATGAGCAGTTCTTC.

Comments on this clone: Other DNA sequences in the same sample also yield this CDR3. V gene TRBV5-4 combines with J gene TRBJ2-7; the match to TRBD2 covers 8 bases. Germline CDR1 is SGHNT and CDR2 is YYREEE (reference sequence). J gave up 3 bases and V 3 bases, and 5 bases lay outside the gene matches. The CDR3 is 14 residues long. The CDR3 DNA sequence: TGTGCCAGCAGCTCCGGGAGGGGGGTCTACGAGCAGTACTTC. The encoded protein is CASSSGRGVYEQYF.

This clone was seen a few times. V and J are TRBV7-9 and TRBJ1-1; D ambiguous. The CDR3 totals 15 residues. The germline V and J ends were trimmed by 0 bases and 5 bases, with 13 bases remaining between them. Germline V gene sequence: CDR1 SEHNR, CDR2 FQNEAQ (reference sequence). CDR3: CASSLAPDGGTEAFF. CDR3 in DNA: TGTGCCAGCAGCTTAGCCCCGGACGGTGGGACTGAAGCTTTCTTT.

This chain joins TRBV7-9 and TRBJ1-4; D perhaps matches TRBD1 (6 bases). V gave up 5 bases and J gave up 7 bases, with 20 bases separating them. CDR3 length: 16 residues. CDR1 and CDR2 from the germline V gene are SEHNR and FQNEAQ (reference sequence). CDR3 amino acids: CASSGRTQGGGEKLFF. The CDR3 DNA is TGTGCCAGCAGCGGAAGAACGCAGGGAGGGGGTGAAAAACTGTTTTTT.